These 21 T cell receptor beta chains share one sample of origin, sequenced in a study of Ad26.COV2.S vaccination and SARS-CoV-2 variants. Treatment here: around 19 received Ad26.COV2.S at low or high dose, single or two shots; about 5 received placebo; per-sample allocation not given. After the first vaccine or placebo injection, samples were drawn on day 63. The repertoire was sequenced with immunoSEQ multiplex PCR; TCRdb's copy has only in-frame clones and lacks some. The repertoire has hundreds of thousands of clones, around 90% of them found once; the top ten carry over 1.3%. The sample in question was peripheral blood, obtained in a trial of Ad26.COV2.S vaccine versus placebo. These receptors were taken from a person between 18 and 65 years old who received the Ad26.COV2.S COVID-19 vaccine or a placebo.

The CDR3 region is CASRSGVYNEQFF. The CDR3 DNA sequence: TGTGCCAGTAGGTCAGGGGTTTACAATGAGCAGTTCTTC. V gene TRBV19 combines with J gene TRBJ2-1; D is perhaps TRBD1 (6 bases). The V gene's germline CDR1 is LNHDA and CDR2 SQIVND (reference sequence). The CDR3 sequence is 13 residues long. The ends were cut back, 6 bases at V and 4 bases at J, with 10 bases in the middle.

The CDR3 DNA reads as TGTGCCAGCAGCCAAGAGCCTGCCGGGGAAGGCAATCAGCCCCAGCATTTT. Protein: CASSQEPAGEGNQPQHF. V gene TRBV3-1 (or the pseudogene TRBV3-2) combines with J gene TRBJ1-5; D gene ambiguous. Trimming left V 0 bases short and J 2 bases short, with 14 bases between. Germline assignment: CDR1 LGHDT and CDR2 YNNKEL (reference sequence). The length of the CDR3 is 17 residues.

This clone was counted a single time. The genes are TRBV19 and TRBJ1-5; D is perhaps TRBD1 (6 bases). Germline-derived CDR1 and CDR2 are LNHDA and SQIVND (reference sequence). There are 13 residues in the CDR3. Deletions cut 5 bases from V and 8 bases from J, with 13 bases between. The CDR3 loop reads CASSSRGAEPQHF. The CDR3 DNA reads as TGTGCCAGTAGTTCTCGGGGGGCTGAGCCCCAGCATTTT.

This chain links TRBV24-1 with TRBJ2-1; D may be TRBD1 (6 bases). CDR1 is KGHDR, CDR2 SFDVKD, per germline. The CDR3 extends over 15 amino acids. Trimming removed 4 bases from V and 4 bases from J, with 13 bases in between. Written as DNA, the CDR3 is TGTGCCACCAGTGACCCGACAGGAGTATACAATGAGCAGTTCTTC. Residues: CATSDPTGVYNEQFF.

The chain combines TRBV5-6 with TRBJ2-5; no definite D call. V was trimmed by 1 base and J by 5 bases, leaving 12 bases between them. CDR1 and CDR2 from the germline V gene are SGHDT and YYEEEE. CDR3 size: 14 residues. The DNA of the CDR3 is TGTGCCAGCAGCTTGTTGACGACCCAGGAGACCCAGTACTTC. Translation: CASSLLTTQETQYF. Based on the CDR3 plus reference TRBV5-6 and TRBJ2-5, the full variable domain is DAGVTQSPTHLIKTRGQQVTLRCSPKSGHDTVSWYQQALGQGPQFIFQYYEEEERQRGNFPDRFSGHQFPNYSSELNVNALLLGDSALYLCASSLLTTQETQYFGPGTRLLVL.

This clone showed up just once. An end of the junction does not agree with germline; a read error may underlie this. The V call is TRBV6-5, the J call TRBJ2-5; 10 bases fit TRBD1. Germline V gives CDR1 MNHEY, CDR2 SVGAGI. The CDR3 length is 16 residues. The CDR3: CASRYSGTGVGETQYF. The DNA of the CDR3 is TGTGCCAGCAGATACTCCGGGACAGGGGTTGGGGAGACCCAGTACTTC.

The rearrangement links TRBV6-5 to TRBJ2-5; unclear D gene. This CDR3 is built from 12 residues. Germline V CDR1 and CDR2: MNHEY, SVGAGI. Trimming removed 7 bases from V and 2 bases from J, with 8 bases in between. CDR3 loop: CASIGPQETQYF. The CDR3 DNA is TGTGCCAGCATTGGACCACAAGAGACCCAGTACTTC.

J is TRBJ1-1 and V is TRBV9, with D unresolved. CDR3 length equals 10 residues. Looked up from germline, CDR1 is SGDLS and CDR2 is YYNGEE. V was pared by 5 bases and J by 8 bases, with 7 bases between. CDR3 in DNA: TGTGCCAGCAGGTGGGAAGAAGCTTTCTTT. Protein product: CASRWEEAFF.

Regarding this clone: This specimen includes other DNA sequences encoding the same CDR3. The chain combines TRBV6-5 with TRBJ1-1, with 8 bases that match TRBD1. Losses at the gene ends were 3 bases for V and 0 bases for J; bases not matched to a gene: 6. CDR3 size: 16 residues. CDR1 is MNHEY, CDR2 SVGAGI, per germline. The CDR3 is CASSYRQGAMNTEAFF. DNA of the CDR3: TGTGCCAGCAGTTATCGGCAGGGGGCGATGAACACTGAAGCTTTCTTT.

Note on this clone: Other DNA sequences within the sample encode an identical CDR3. The rearrangement joins TRBV7-2 to TRBJ2-7; 9 nucleotides align to TRBD2. The CDR3 is 15 amino acids. Looked up from germline, CDR1 is SGHTA and CDR2 is FQGNSA. The V gene end was trimmed by 2 bases and the J gene end by 3 bases; junction bases not matched to a gene: 5. CDR3 sequence: CASSLRLAGSYEQYF. For the CDR3, the DNA is TGTGCCAGCAGCTTAAGGCTAGCGGGGAGCTACGAGCAGTACTTC.

J is TRBJ2-1 and V is TRBV4-2; no definite D call. The V gene's germline CDR1 is LGHNA and CDR2 YNFKEQ. V dropped 1 base and J dropped 4 bases, with 11 bases sitting between them. CDR3 length: 15 amino acids. CDR3 DNA sequence: TGTGCCAGCAGCCAAGGGACCGTAGAGTACAATGAGCAGTTCTTC. This encodes CASSQGTVEYNEQFF.

The table lists this clone with a count of one. The DNA for the CDR3 is TGCGCCAGCAGCCGTTTCGGACTTACTGTTGGTTCCGGGGAGCTGTTTTTT. Translating it yields CASSRFGLTVGSGELFF. This chain connects TRBV5-1 to TRBJ2-2; perhaps TRBD2 as D (5 bases). This CDR3 region has 17 residues. Germline V gene lookup returns CDR1 SGHRS and CDR2 YFSETQ. V was shortened by 4 bases and J by 6 bases, with 22 bases between the two germline ends.

The DNA for the CDR3 is TGTGCCAGTAGTTTTGGACAGCATAATCAGCCCCAGCATTTT. It is translated as CASSFGQHNQPQHF. The chain uses TRBV19 and TRBJ1-5, with D perhaps matching TRBD1 (6 bases). Germline assignment: CDR1 LNHDA and CDR2 SQIVND (reference sequence). This CDR3 has 14 residues. V lost 5 bases to trimming and J lost 4 bases, with 12 bases between them.

The J gene is TRBJ2-2, the V gene TRBV27; TRBD1 matches at 8 bases. The CDR3 is 17 residues long. V trimming: 6 bases; J trimming: 0 bases; junction bases outside the gene matches: 9. In germline, CDR1 is MNHEY, CDR2 SMNVEV (reference sequence). The CDR3 sequence is CASRMRGTGANTGELFF. CDR3 coding DNA: TGTGCCAGCAGAATGAGGGGGACAGGCGCGAACACCGGGGAGCTGTTTTTT.

The chain combines TRBV7-2 with TRBJ1-5; D is undetermined. Per the germline V gene, CDR1 is SGHTA and CDR2 is FQGNSA. The V and J ends lost 1 base and 3 bases respectively, with 10 bases between them. The CDR3 has 15 amino acids. CDR3 nucleotides: TGTGCCAGCAGCTTAGTCTCGGCGCTCAATCAGCCCCAGCATTTT. This gives the protein CASSLVSALNQPQHF. The full variable domain, completed using reference TRBV7-2 and TRBJ1-5, is GAGVSQSPSNKVTEKGKDVELRCDPISGHTALYWYRQSLGQGLEFLIYFQGNSAPDKSGLPSDRFSAERTGGSVSTLTIQRTQQEDSAVYLCASSLVSALNQPQHFGDGTRLSIL.

The rearrangement uses TRBV2 and TRBJ1-1, with D possibly being TRBD1 (5 bases). Looked up from germline, CDR1 is SNHLY and CDR2 is FYNNEI. The CDR3 contains 13 residues. Trimming cost V 6 bases and J 1 base, with 9 bases left between them. For the CDR3, the DNA is TGTGCCAGCAGATCCGGACAGAACACTGAAGCTTTCTTT. It codes for CASRSGQNTEAFF.

The rearrangement uses TRBV12-3 or TRBV12-4 and TRBJ1-5; D unresolved. Between the trimmed V and J ends, which lost 3 bases and 5 bases, there was a span of 8 bases. The CDR3 runs to 13 residues. CDR3 nucleotides: TGTGCCAGCAGTTTTGTCCTCGATCAGCCCCAGCATTTT. It translates to CASSFVLDQPQHF.

V usage is TRBV5-1 and J usage is TRBJ1-6; no clear D gene. The CDR3 consists of 15 residues. V gave up 2 bases and J gave up 7 bases, with 13 bases separating them. Germline assignment: CDR1 SGHRS and CDR2 YFSETQ. CDR3 region: CASSFEGPPNSPLHF. CDR3 nucleotides: TGCGCCAGCAGCTTTGAAGGTCCTCCCAATTCACCCCTCCACTTT.

The chain has TRBV25-1 and TRBJ1-4; a possible D gene is TRBD1 (6 bases). Germline values: CDR1 MGHDK, CDR2 SYGVNS. CDR3 length: 16 amino acids. V lost 3 bases and J 7 bases, leaving 18 bases between the germline ends. This CDR3 is CASSDPRRDTGEKLFF. CDR3 coding DNA: TGTGCCAGCAGTGACCCTCGACGGGACACGGGTGAAAAACTGTTTTTT.

The gene calls are TRBV5-1 and TRBJ2-3, with 11 bases matching TRBD2. CDR3 length: 16 amino acids. The V segment lost 4 bases and the J segment 2 bases; nucleotides outside the gene matches: 6. Germline V gene data show CDR1 as SGHRS and CDR2 as YFSETQ. The CDR3 here is CASSKLAGGNTDTQYF. The CDR3 region has the DNA TGCGCCAGCAGCAAGCTAGCGGGGGGCAACACAGATACGCAGTATTTT.

The V and J genes are TRBV5-1 and TRBJ2-7; 7 nucleotides match TRBD2. Germline V gene data show CDR1 as SGHRS and CDR2 as YFSETQ. The CDR3 spans 16 residues. V lost 0 bases to trimming and J lost 1 base; unmatched junction nucleotides: 7. CDR3 DNA sequence: TGCGCCAGCAGCTTGGGATCGGGCGGGGGTTCCTACGAGCAGTACTTC. Translation gives CASSLGSGGGSYEQYF.